This passage covers 29 T cell receptor beta chains from one sample sequenced in a study of shared clonotypes between healthy human individuals. Clones were read by immunoSEQ multiplex PCR, and TCRdb kept only the in-frame ones, dropping some. The data contain under 850,000 clones, approximately 72% of them singletons. The specimen sequenced was memory CD4+ T cells sorted from blood. The subset denotes: CD45RA-negative fraction. These TCRs come from a woman in her twenties or thirties in good health.

This clone was observed a single time. In DNA form, the CDR3 reads TGTGCCAGTAGTCAGATGGACAGGGGGCGCCTGGTTATGCAGTTCTTC. This encodes CASSQMDRGRLVMQFF. The chain combines TRBV19 with TRBJ2-1, with 11 bases matching TRBD1. CDR1 is LNHDA, CDR2 SQIVND, per germline (reference sequence). The CDR3 contains 16 residues. The trim removed 5 bases at V and 12 bases at J, leaving 15 bases unmatched.

This chain connects TRBV30 to TRBJ1-1; unclear D gene. This CDR3 has 14 amino acids. V was pared by 0 bases and J by 0 bases, with 8 bases between. The V gene's germline CDR1 is GTSNPN and CDR2 SVGIG (reference sequence). Here the CDR3 DNA reads TGTGCCTGGAGTGTCGGCAGCTTGAACACTGAAGCTTTCTTT. Its protein product is CAWSVGSLNTEAFF.

The rearrangement links TRBV19 to TRBJ2-2, with 9 positions matching TRBD2. This CDR3 is built from 15 residues. The V and J ends lost 7 bases and 4 bases, in that order; junction bases with no gene match: 7. Germline lookup yields CDR1 LNHDA and CDR2 SQIVND (reference sequence). The DNA for the CDR3 is TGTGCCAGTACAGGTCTAGCGGGAATCACCGGGGAGCTGTTTTTT. This codes for CASTGLAGITGELFF.

V and J are TRBV19 and TRBJ2-1; 8 nucleotides agree with TRBD2. Germline V CDR1 and CDR2: LNHDA, SQIVND (reference sequence). The CDR3 sequence is 15 residues long. V lost 7 bases to trimming and J lost 6 bases; unmatched junction nucleotides: 11. The CDR3 coding sequence is TGTGCCAGTACCAATAGCGGGAAGGGCCTCAATGAGCAGTTCTTC. Its protein product is CASTNSGKGLNEQFF.

The table lists this clone with a count of one. The chain has TRBV18 and TRBJ1-1; no reliable D call. The CDR3 runs to 14 residues. Germline-derived CDR1 and CDR2 are KGHSH and LQKENI. V was trimmed by 4 bases and J by 1 base, leaving 10 bases between them. In DNA form, the CDR3 reads TGTGCCAGCTCACTGAGGTCAGGGAACACTGAAGCTTTCTTT. It is translated as CASSLRSGNTEAFF. Supplemented by reference TRBV18 and TRBJ1-1, the full variable domain reads NAGVMQNPRHLVRRRGQEARLRCSPMKGHSHVYWYRQLPEEGLKFMVYLQKENIIDESGMPKERFSAEFPKEGPSILRIQQVVRGDSAAYFCASSLRSGNTEAFFGQGTRLTVV.

The CDR3 reads CASMTSAYYEQYF. The CDR3 DNA follows: TGTGCCAGCATGACTAGCGCCTACTACGAGCAGTACTTC. The chain carries TRBV2 and TRBJ2-7, with 8 bases lining up with TRBD2. This CDR3 comprises 13 residues. V was clipped by 7 bases and J by 3 bases; unmatched bases: 5. Germline-derived CDR1 and CDR2 are SNHLY and FYNNEI.

The V call is TRBV10-3, the J call TRBJ1-2, with 12 positions matching TRBD1. CDR3 length: 18 amino acids. V lost 3 bases to trimming and J lost 4 bases; unmatched junction nucleotides: 12. Germline CDR1 ENHRY, CDR2 SYGVKD. The CDR3: CAISDPRGQGALSYGYTF. The CDR3 nucleotides read TGTGCCATCAGTGACCCTAGGGGACAGGGGGCGCTTAGCTATGGCTACACCTTC.

This sequence joins TRBV14 and TRBJ2-7, with TRBD1 identical over 9 bases. V trimming: 4 bases; J trimming: 2 bases; junction bases outside the gene matches: 3. Germline values: CDR1 SGHDN, CDR2 FVKESK. The CDR3 spans 14 residues. In nucleotides, the CDR3 is TGTGCCAGCAGCCTGACAGGGGGGACCTACGAGCAGTACTTC. Its translation: CASSLTGGTYEQYF.

The chain carries TRBV5-4 and TRBJ2-7; a weak D match, TRBD2 (6 bases). CDR1 is SGHNT and CDR2 is YYREEE in the germline V gene (reference sequence). The CDR3 has 11 residues. The germline V and J ends were trimmed by 4 bases and 8 bases, with 10 bases remaining between them. CDR3 in DNA: TGTGCCAGCAGCGCGGGACGGAAGCAGTACTTC. Translated, it gives CASSAGRKQYF.

This chain uses TRBV28 with TRBJ2-7, with D maybe TRBD2 (6 bases). V lost 5 bases to trimming and J lost 3 bases, with 14 bases between them. The CDR3 consists of 14 residues. Germline V CDR1 and CDR2: MDHEN, SYDVKM. CDR3 in DNA: TGTGCCAGCAGTCCCGGCGGGGTAGTCTACGAGCAGTACTTC. This encodes CASSPGGVVYEQYF.

V and J are TRBV18 and TRBJ2-5; D ambiguous. Germline V gene sequence: CDR1 KGHSH, CDR2 LQKENI. The CDR3 is 13 residues long. The V end lost 3 bases, the J end lost 5 bases, and 10 bases lay between the germline ends. The chain's CDR3 is CASSPDLAETQYF. CDR3 DNA: TGTGCCAGCTCACCGGACCTCGCGGAGACCCAGTACTTC. Using reference TRBV18 and TRBJ2-5 for the parts outside the CDR3, the full variable domain is NAGVMQNPRHLVRRRGQEARLRCSPMKGHSHVYWYRQLPEEGLKFMVYLQKENIIDESGMPKERFSAEFPKEGPSILRIQQVVRGDSAAYFCASSPDLAETQYFGPGTRLLVL.

The genes are TRBV7-9 and TRBJ1-4; TRBD1 agrees at 9 bases. The junction had 11 bases not matched to a gene; V was cut back by 5 bases and J by 10 bases. This CDR3 is 15 amino acids long. The germline gives CDR1 SEHNR, CDR2 FQNEAQ (reference sequence). The CDR3 here is CASSLGTGSASKLFF. Here the CDR3 DNA reads TGTGCCAGCAGCCTTGGGACAGGGAGCGCGTCAAAACTGTTTTTT.

This clone has only a few counts. The CDR3 DNA reads TGTGCCAGCAGCCAAGATGTGGCACGGATCTACGAGCAGTACTTC. It translates to CASSQDVARIYEQYF. This chain joins TRBV14 and TRBJ2-7; D call uncertain. This CDR3 comprises 15 residues. The V and J ends lost 0 bases and 3 bases respectively, with 12 bases between them. CDR1 is SGHDN and CDR2 is FVKESK in the germline V gene.

V and J are TRBV23-1 and TRBJ2-3; tentative D call: TRBD2 (7 bases). TRBV23-1 is an open reading frame, and its role is uncertain. V was clipped by 0 bases and J by 0 bases, with 13 bases between them. CDR3 length: 17 amino acids. The CDR3 DNA is TGCGCCAGCAGTCAATCGATGGGGGGGCTGAGCACAGATACGCAGTATTTT. This codes for CASSQSMGGLSTDTQYF.

J is TRBJ2-1 and V is TRBV25-1; 8 bases are shared with TRBD2. The germline gives CDR1 MGHDK, CDR2 SYGVNS. The junction had 12 bases not matched to a gene; V was cut back by 8 bases and J by 9 bases. This CDR3 comprises 14 residues. Written as DNA, the CDR3 is TGTGCCAGCGTCTCCCCGGGACTAGGGCCTGAGCAGTTCTTC. Translated: CASVSPGLGPEQFF.

This sequence joins TRBV2 and TRBJ2-7; D is possibly TRBD2 (6 bases). Germline assignment: CDR1 SNHLY and CDR2 FYNNEI. CDR3 length: 14 residues. The V end lost 6 bases, the J end lost 3 bases, and 15 bases lay between the germline ends. CDR3 in DNA: TGTGCCAGCAGCACCGGGACTGGGATCTACGAGCAGTACTTC. Translating it yields CASSTGTGIYEQYF.

The V and J genes are TRBV11-2 and TRBJ2-6, with a weak D call TRBD1 (5 bases). V lost 5 bases, J lost 0 bases, and 8 bases lay in between. CDR3 size: 15 residues. The germline CDR1 and CDR2 sequences are SGHAT and FQNNGV. The CDR3 DNA follows: TGTGCCAGCAGCGCCGACAGCTCTGGGGCCAACGTCCTGACTTTC. Its translation: CASSADSSGANVLTF. The full variable domain, completed using reference TRBV11-2 and TRBJ2-6, is EAGVAQSPRYKIIEKRQSVAFWCNPISGHATLYWYQQILGQGPKLLIQFQNNGVVDDSQLPKDRFSAERLKGVDSTLKIQPAKLEDSAVYLCASSADSSGANVLTFGAGSRLTVL.

This clone was counted ten times or more. The rearrangement joins TRBV4-2 to TRBJ2-7, with D unclear. Germline V gene data show CDR1 as LGHNA and CDR2 as YNFKEQ. Trimming pared 0 bases from V and 1 base from J, leaving 4 bases between. This CDR3 has 13 amino acids. This chain's CDR3 is CASSQDLSYEQYF. The DNA for the CDR3 is TGTGCCAGCAGCCAAGATTTGTCCTACGAGCAGTACTTC.

The chain has TRBV19 and TRBJ2-6; D is undetermined. The CDR3 sequence is 15 residues long. CDR1 is LNHDA, CDR2 SQIVND, per germline (reference sequence). The ends were cut back, 3 bases at V and 2 bases at J, with 8 bases in the middle. CDR3 amino acids: CASSIQVTGANVLTF. CDR3 DNA: TGTGCCAGTAGTATCCAGGTTACTGGGGCCAACGTCCTGACTTTC.

The chain recombines TRBV5-1 with TRBJ2-7, with D possibly being TRBD1 (5 bases). The V end was cut by 7 bases, the J end by 2 bases, with 16 bases between. Germline V gene lookup returns CDR1 SGHRS and CDR2 YFSETQ. CDR3 size: 14 residues. The CDR3 DNA is TGCGCCAGCTACACAGGTAGCCCCCCCTACGAGCAGTACTTC. Translating it yields CASYTGSPPYEQYF.

The V and J genes are TRBV28 and TRBJ1-5; 8 nucleotides align to TRBD1. The germline CDR1 and CDR2 sequences are MDHEN and SYDVKM. The V segment lost 1 base and the J segment 8 bases; nucleotides outside the gene matches: 4. CDR3 length: 14 residues. The CDR3 loop is CASSLFHRGKPQHF. The CDR3 nucleotides are TGTGCCAGCAGTTTATTTCACAGGGGGAAGCCCCAGCATTTT. Complete variable domain (other parts from reference TRBV28 and TRBJ1-5): DVKVTQSSRYLVKRTGEKVFLECVQDMDHENMFWYRQDPGLGLRLIYFSYDVKMKEKGDIPEGYSVSREKKERFSLILESASTNQTSMYLCASSLFHRGKPQHFGDGTRLSIL.

Details on this clone: A read error is the likely source, as a far larger clone sits one nucleotide away. The chain carries TRBV6-1 and TRBJ2-3; maybe TRBD2 (6 bases). Germline CDR1 reads MNHNS; CDR2 reads SASEGT. The V end lost 2 bases, the J end lost 6 bases, and 15 bases lay between the germline ends. CDR3 length: 15 amino acids. In DNA, the CDR3 is TGTGCCAGCAGTGAAAGATCGGGAGCAGGGGATACGCAGTATTTT. Translation: CASSERSGAGDTQYF.

V usage is TRBV7-2 and J usage is TRBJ2-5, with D hard to call. The CDR3 is made up of 13 amino acids. V lost 3 bases and J lost 4, with 9 bases in between. Per germline, CDR1 SGHTA and CDR2 FQGNSA. This CDR3 reads CASSFQVSETQYF. The DNA of the CDR3 is TGTGCCAGCAGCTTCCAGGTATCAGAGACCCAGTACTTC.

In its sample, this clone was seen a few times. The chain recombines TRBV28 with TRBJ1-2; TRBD1 matches 9 bases. The CDR3 sequence is 16 residues long. Germline lookup yields CDR1 MDHEN and CDR2 SYDVKM. The V and J ends lost 5 bases and 2 bases, in that order; junction bases with no gene match: 9. CDR3 in DNA: TGTGCCAGCAGTGCAACCGGGACAGGGCAGAACTATGGCTACACCTTC. As protein: CASSATGTGQNYGYTF.

The chain joins TRBV4-2 to TRBJ2-7, with 8 positions matching TRBD2. The CDR3 has 14 residues. The germline CDR1 and CDR2 sequences are LGHNA and YNFKEQ. V lost 6 bases and J lost 2; bases outside the gene matches: 6. In DNA, the CDR3 is TGTGCCAGCAGTGAAGCGGGAGAGGCCTACGAGCAGTACTTC. Translating gives CASSEAGEAYEQYF.

The chain carries TRBV29-1 and TRBJ2-3, with 11 bases aligning to TRBD2. CDR3 length equals 14 residues. The germline gives CDR1 SQVTM, CDR2 ANQGSEA. V lost 6 bases to trimming and J lost 7 bases; unmatched junction nucleotides: 9. The CDR3: CSVALLAGVYTQYF. CDR3 sequence (DNA): TGCAGCGTCGCCCTACTAGCGGGAGTGTATACGCAGTATTTT.

This clone was seen a handful of times. The chain recombines TRBV7-8 with TRBJ1-5; D unresolved. The germline V gene encodes CDR1 SGHVS and CDR2 FQNEAQ. This CDR3 contains 12 residues. Deletions cut 2 bases from V and 6 bases from J, with 5 bases between. The CDR3 region is CASSLRSQPQHF. In nucleotides, the CDR3 is TGTGCCAGCAGCTTAAGGAGTCAGCCCCAGCATTTT.

In this sample, this clone turned up many times. The V gene is TRBV4-2, the J gene TRBJ2-3, with a tentative D call TRBD1 (5 bases). With 0 bases removed from V and 2 bases from J, the gap between germline ends came to 15 bases. Germline lookup yields CDR1 LGHNA and CDR2 YNFKEQ. This CDR3 comprises 17 residues. This chain's CDR3 is CASSQDAQGGNTDTQYF. The DNA for the CDR3 is TGTGCCAGCAGCCAAGACGCCCAGGGCGGAAACACAGATACGCAGTATTTT.

V usage is TRBV4-1 and J usage is TRBJ1-3, with TRBD1 matching 8 bases. CDR1 is MGHRA and CDR2 is YSYEKL in the germline V gene. The length of the CDR3 is 15 residues. The trim removed 3 bases at V and 4 bases at J, leaving 5 bases unmatched. The CDR3 loop reads CASSQGQAGGNTIYF. CDR3 sequence (DNA): TGCGCCAGCAGCCAGGGACAGGCGGGGGGAAACACCATATATTTT.